This TCR beta chain emerged from a study of cytomegalovirus exposure and HLA in healthy donors. Study context: An analysis done earlier identified 120 million or so unique TCR beta sequences from about 179 million T cells. Notes on the study in general: A few CMV-associated chains were confirmed in vitro to be specific for CMV antigens. Investigators reported 164 TCR beta chains as tied to cytomegalovirus.

The PCR ran on 60 Vbeta and 13 Jbeta primers. The repertoire was sequenced with immunoSEQ multiplex PCR; TCRdb's copy has only in-frame clones and lacks some. Its clone listing holds about 52,000 clones. Of note for this clone: Its antigen is currently unknown.

The ends were cut back, 6 bases at V and 5 bases at J, with 14 bases in the middle. Germline V gene lookup returns CDR1 ENHRY and CDR2 SYGVKD. The CDR3 has 14 amino acids. The sample taken for sequencing was PBMCs. This TCR came from a woman in her 50s in good health and CMV-seropositive. The chain uses TRBV10-3 and TRBJ2-1; weak D call: TRBD2 (6 bases). DNA for the CDR3: TGTGCCATCAGGACCGATAGCGGACACAATGAGCAGTTCTTC. Translation gives CAIRTDSGHNEQFF.